The 17 T cell receptor beta chains reported below all come from one sample, sequenced in a study of spatial heterogeneity in lung cancer. TCRdb fed the 5' RACE reads into MiXCR, producing one record per CDR3 protein. The sample gives under 150,000 distinct CDR3 sequences, roughly a tenth of which show up once; 20% to 25% is in the top ten. Documented time point: blood at routine non-recurrence follow-up after resection. This sample comprised PBMCs, obtained at follow-up. The receptors stem from a female donor with early-stage non-small cell lung cancer.

To note about this clonotype: This may come from a read error, since a much larger clone is one base off. The chain combines TRBV4-1 with TRBJ2-5; TRBD2 matches at 9 bases. From germline, CDR1 is MGHRA and CDR2 YSYEKL. V shed 1 base and J 7 bases; nucleotides not matched to a gene: 7. The CDR3 totals 15 residues. This chain's CDR3 is CASSQVAGARVTQYF. The CDR3 nucleotides are TGCGCCAGCAGCCAAGTAGCGGGAGCACGGGTGACCCAGTACTTC.

This clonotype was recorded a few times. V and J are TRBV7-8 and TRBJ2-2; 9 nucleotides agree with TRBD2. The CDR3 is made up of 16 amino acids. Germline V gene sequence: CDR1 SGHVS, CDR2 FQNEAQ. V lost 2 bases to trimming and J lost 7 bases; unmatched junction nucleotides: 8. The CDR3 sequence: CASSLRPSGTFGELFF. The CDR3 DNA sequence: TGTGCCAGCAGCTTACGTCCTAGCGGGACTTTCGGGGAGCTGTTTTTT.

This clonotype turned up a few times. The chain uses TRBV11-1 and TRBJ2-2, with TRBD1 matching 8 bases. J lost 6 bases, V lost 4 bases, and 4 bases had no gene match. Germline lookup yields CDR1 SGHAT and CDR2 FQDESV (reference sequence). CDR3 length equals 14 residues. The CDR3 is CASSSLQGAGELFF. The DNA for the CDR3 is TGTGCCAGCAGCTCCTTACAGGGGGCCGGGGAGCTGTTTTTT.

This clonotype occurred a few times. The chain recombines TRBV15 with TRBJ2-7; D tentatively fits TRBD1 or TRBD2 (5 bases each). Germline V gives CDR1 LNHNV, CDR2 YYDKDF (reference sequence). Trimming shortened V by 3 bases and J by 0 bases, and 12 bases separated the two germline ends. CDR3 size: 15 residues. The CDR3 DNA reads as TGTGCCACCAGCAGGAGCAGGGACCCCTCCTACGAGCAGTACTTC. Protein sequence: CATSRSRDPSYEQYF.

This clonotype was seen more than once but under ten times. V gene TRBV21-1 combines with J gene TRBJ1-3. TRBV21-1 represents a pseudogene. The CDR3 runs 14 residues. Here the CDR3 DNA reads TGTGCCAGCAGCGTCACATACTCTGGAAACACCATATATTTT. Protein: CASSVTYSGNTIYF.

This clonotype was seen at least ten times. J is TRBJ1-1 and V is TRBV29-1, with D perhaps matching TRBD1 (5 bases). The CDR3 sequence is 13 residues long. Germline V lookup: CDR1 SQVTM, CDR2 ANQGSEA. V shed 3 bases and J shed 4 bases, with 12 bases lying between them. For the CDR3, the DNA is TGCAGCGTTGAGGGGGAGAGGACCACTGAAGCTTTCTTT. Translated, it gives CSVEGERTTEAFF.

The CDR3 is CASSHNDREMYGYTF. The CDR3 DNA reads TGTGCCAGCAGCCATAACGACAGGGAGATGTATGGCTACACCTTC. This rearrangement joins TRBV3-1 to TRBJ1-2; 7 bases are shared with TRBD1. In germline, CDR1 is LGHDT, CDR2 YNNKEL (reference sequence). J gave up 5 bases and V 3 bases, and 9 bases lay outside the gene matches. The CDR3 is 15 amino acids.

A few counts support this clonotype. The genes are TRBV29-1 and TRBJ2-3, with TRBD2 matching 10 bases. V dropped 2 bases and J dropped 5; count of bases not matched to a gene: 10. Per the germline V gene, CDR1 is SQVTM and CDR2 is ANQGSEA. There are 16 residues in the CDR3. The CDR3 DNA reads TGCAGCGTTGAACAGACGCTAGCGGGAGCAGGAGATACGCAGTATTTT. It yields the protein CSVEQTLAGAGDTQYF.

This clonotype has a handful of counts. The V and J genes are TRBV28 and TRBJ1-2; the match to TRBD1 covers 10 bases. This CDR3 contains 15 residues. Per the germline V gene, CDR1 is MDHEN and CDR2 is SYDVKM. Trimming removed 5 bases from V and 3 bases from J; junction bases left unmatched: 6. CDR3 in DNA: TGTGCCAGCAGTAGGGGGACAGGGGTTGACTATGGCTACACCTTC. It encodes CASSRGTGVDYGYTF.

There are many counts of this clonotype. The J gene is TRBJ1-1, the V gene TRBV29-1; D is perhaps TRBD1 (5 bases). CDR1 is SQVTM, CDR2 ANQGSEA, per germline. This CDR3 has 12 residues. Between the trimmed V and J ends, which lost 7 bases and 2 bases, there was a span of 11 bases. In nucleotides, the CDR3 is TGCAGCGCGGGGCTGTTTAACACTGAAGCTTTCTTT. Amino acid sequence: CSAGLFNTEAFF. The complete variable domain, with remaining parts taken from reference TRBV29-1 and TRBJ1-1, reads SAVISQKPSRDICQRGTSLTIQCQVDSQVTMMFWYRQQPGQSLTLIATANQGSEATYESGFVIDKFPISRPNLTFSTLTVSNMSPEDSSIYLCSAGLFNTEAFFGQGTRLTVV.

This clonotype was detected a few times. This chain uses TRBV7-2 with TRBJ1-1; maybe TRBD1 (6 bases). The CDR3 runs to 14 residues. Trimming removed 3 bases from V and 4 bases from J, with 12 bases in between. Germline CDR1 SGHTA, CDR2 FQGNSA. The CDR3 reads CASSFDAGVTEAFF. In nucleotides, the CDR3 is TGTGCCAGCAGCTTCGATGCAGGGGTCACTGAAGCTTTCTTT.

The J gene is TRBJ2-7, the V gene TRBV10-3; D call uncertain. The CDR3 extends over 12 amino acids. Germline CDR1 reads ENHRY; CDR2 reads SYGVKD. V dropped 10 bases and J dropped 0 bases, with 10 bases sitting between them. The CDR3 DNA reads as TGTGCCACGAGGAGCAGCTCCTACGAGCAGTACGTC. This gives the protein CATRSSSYEQYV.

This clonotype was observed many times. Here the CDR3 DNA reads TGTGCCAGCAGCGCCCGGGCTAGCGGGGATGAGCAGTTCTTC. It codes for CASSARASGDEQFF. The chain employs TRBV9 and TRBJ2-1, with TRBD2 identical over 9 bases. Germline CDR1 is SGDLS and CDR2 is YYNGEE. This CDR3 is built from 14 residues. The V and J ends lost 3 bases and 8 bases, in that order; junction bases with no gene match: 6.

This clonotype was recorded at least ten times. The chain joins TRBV24-1 to TRBJ1-2; D is perhaps TRBD1 (5 bases). Germline CDR1 is KGHDR and CDR2 is SFDVKD. V lost 2 bases to trimming and J lost 7 bases, with 7 bases between them. The CDR3 runs 12 residues. In DNA form, the CDR3 reads TGTGCCACCAGTGATTCAGGGATTGGCTACACCTTC. It translates to CATSDSGIGYTF.

The J gene is TRBJ1-4, the V gene TRBV20-1, with D possibly being TRBD1 (5 bases). The CDR3 has 13 amino acids. Germline-derived CDR1 and CDR2 are DFQATT and SNEGSKA (reference sequence). The V end lost 5 bases, the J end lost 7 bases, and 14 bases lay between the germline ends. CDR3 sequence reads: CSAPGRRGEKLFF. For the CDR3, the DNA is TGCAGTGCTCCGGGACGACGGGGTGAAAAACTGTTTTTT.

J is TRBJ1-5 and V is TRBV6-6; D is unresolved. Trimming pared 4 bases from V and 0 bases from J, leaving 10 bases between. Per germline, CDR1 MNHNY and CDR2 SVGAGI (reference sequence). The CDR3 consists of 15 residues. CDR3 in amino acids: CASSLGWFSNQPQHF. CDR3 coding DNA: TGTGCCAGCAGTTTAGGGTGGTTTAGCAATCAGCCCCAGCATTTT.

This clonotype was picked up many times. V usage is TRBV7-2 and J usage is TRBJ2-3; D is unresolved. Deletions cut 4 bases from V and 2 bases from J, with 1 base between. This CDR3 has 11 amino acids. The V gene's germline CDR1 is SGHTA and CDR2 FQGNSA. The CDR3: CASSYTDTQYF. The CDR3 nucleotides read TGTGCCAGCAGCTACACAGATACGCAGTATTTT. Based on the CDR3 plus reference TRBV7-2 and TRBJ2-3, the full variable domain is GAGVSQSPSNKVTEKGKDVELRCDPISGHTALYWYRQSLGQGLEFLIYFQGNSAPDKSGLPSDRFSAERTGGSVSTLTIQRTQQEDSAVYLCASSYTDTQYFGPGTRLTVL.